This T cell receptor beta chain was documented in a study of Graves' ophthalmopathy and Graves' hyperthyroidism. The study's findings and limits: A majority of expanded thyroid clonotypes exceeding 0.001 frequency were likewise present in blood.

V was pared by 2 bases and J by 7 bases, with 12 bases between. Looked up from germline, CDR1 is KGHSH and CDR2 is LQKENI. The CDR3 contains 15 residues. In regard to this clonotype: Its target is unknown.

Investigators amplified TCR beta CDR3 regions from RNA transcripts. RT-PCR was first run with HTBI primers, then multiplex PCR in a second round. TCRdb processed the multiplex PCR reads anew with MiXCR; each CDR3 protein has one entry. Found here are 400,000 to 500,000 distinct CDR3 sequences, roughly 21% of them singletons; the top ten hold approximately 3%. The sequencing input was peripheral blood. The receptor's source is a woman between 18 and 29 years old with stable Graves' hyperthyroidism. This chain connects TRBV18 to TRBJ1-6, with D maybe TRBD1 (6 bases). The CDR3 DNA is TGTGCCAGCTCACCATCGACAGGCCAAAATTCACCCCTCCACTTT. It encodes CASSPSTGQNSPLHF.